Each of the 29 T cell receptor beta chains below was sequenced from the same sample in a study of cytomegalovirus exposure and HLA in healthy donors. The PCR contained 60 Vbeta and 13 Jbeta primers. Sequencing used immunoSEQ multiplex PCR; TCRdb keeps in-frame clones, though not all of them. The profile shows 90,000 to 120,000 clones, approximately 84% of them singletons. Sample: PBMCs. These TCRs come from a man in his thirties or forties in good health and CMV-seronegative.

J is TRBJ1-2 and V is TRBV30, with TRBD1 as a possible D gene (5 bases). CDR3 length: 12 residues. Germline V gene sequence: CDR1 GTSNPN, CDR2 SVGIG (reference sequence). V shed 1 base and J shed 6 bases, with 9 bases lying between them. CDR3 amino acids: CAWSAQGNGYTF. The CDR3, as DNA: TGTGCCTGGAGTGCCCAGGGAAATGGCTACACCTTC.

The chain combines TRBV2 with TRBJ2-5; 10 bases align to TRBD2. CDR3 length: 16 residues. J gave up 5 bases and V 0 bases, and 6 bases lay outside the gene matches. Germline CDR1 SNHLY, CDR2 FYNNEI. The CDR3 sequence: CASSEARLAGVETQYF. CDR3 nucleotides: TGTGCCAGCAGTGAAGCGCGGCTAGCGGGGGTGGAGACCCAGTACTTC.

The gene calls are TRBV6-1 and TRBJ2-7, with a tentative D call TRBD2 (5 bases). The germline V gene has CDR1 MNHNS and CDR2 SASEGT. CDR3 length: 15 residues. V lost 3 bases to trimming and J lost 2 bases, with 14 bases between them. The CDR3, as DNA: TGTGCCAGCAGTGAGGCTAGCTTATCCCCCTACGAGCAGTACTTC. Translation gives CASSEASLSPYEQYF.

The chain's CDR3 is CASSDQGTDYGYTF. CDR3 DNA sequence: TGTGCCAGCAGTGATCAAGGGACAGACTATGGCTACACCTTC. V gene TRBV2 combines with J gene TRBJ1-2; 7 positions agree with TRBD1. With 3 bases clipped from V and 3 bases from J, the junction kept 4 bases outside the gene matches. The CDR3 loop spans 14 amino acids. Germline V lookup: CDR1 SNHLY, CDR2 FYNNEI.

This chain joins TRBV12-5 and TRBJ2-3; weak D call: TRBD2 (6 bases). Germline CDR1 LGHNT, CDR2 FRNRAP. CDR3 length equals 14 residues. With 6 bases removed from V and 2 bases from J, the gap between germline ends came to 12 bases. DNA for the CDR3: TGTGCTAGTGGGATCGGGACTTACACAGATACGCAGTATTTT. It translates to CASGIGTYTDTQYF.

This rearrangement joins TRBV2 to TRBJ2-3, with D uncertain. Trimming removed 2 bases at V and 2 bases at J, with 11 bases between. This CDR3 comprises 15 residues. The germline gives CDR1 SNHLY, CDR2 FYNNEI. The CDR3: CASSENGLYTDTQYF. DNA of the CDR3: TGTGCCAGCAGTGAAAACGGTCTATACACAGATACGCAGTATTTT.

CDR3 bases: TGTGCCAGCGGCAGGACAGTAACGCAGTATTTT. It codes for CASGRTVTQYF. The chain is built from TRBV6-1 and TRBJ2-3, with a tentative D call TRBD1 (6 bases). The germline CDR1 and CDR2 sequences are MNHNS and SASEGT. CDR3 length: 11 amino acids. The ends were cut back, 8 bases at V and 9 bases at J, with 12 bases in the middle.

For this clone: One end of the junction does not line up with germline, which may come from a read error. This chain connects TRBV7-3 to TRBJ2-7, with a weak D call TRBD1 (5 bases). From germline, CDR1 is SGHTA and CDR2 FQGTGA. This CDR3 comprises 14 residues. This CDR3 reads CVSSLFAGSYEQYF. The CDR3 nucleotides read TGTGTCAGCAGCTTATTTGCAGGGTCCTACGAGCAGTACTTC. The full variable domain, in which reference TRBV7-3 and TRBJ2-7 provide the parts outside the CDR3, is GAGVSQTPSNKVTEKGKYVELRCDPISGHTALYWYRQSLGQGPEFLIYFQGTGAADDSGLPNDRFFAVRPEGSVSTLKIQRTERGDSAVYLCVSSLFAGSYEQYFGPGTRLTVT.

The gene calls are TRBV10-3 and TRBJ2-5; tentative D call: TRBD1 (6 bases). Germline V gene sequence: CDR1 ENHRY, CDR2 SYGVKD. CDR3 length: 12 amino acids. V gave up 4 bases and J gave up 4 bases, with 7 bases separating them. This chain's CDR3 is CAISVRGETQYF. CDR3 nucleotides: TGTGCCATCAGTGTCAGGGGAGAGACCCAGTACTTC.

The genes are TRBV7-3 and TRBJ1-1; 7 bases are shared with TRBD1. The length of the CDR3 is 14 residues. CDR1 and CDR2 (germline): SGHTA, FQGTGA. Unmatched junction bases numbered 2, after V lost 0 bases and J lost 4 bases. The CDR3 DNA reads TGTGCCAGCAGCTTAACGTCAGGGGGCACTGAAGCTTTCTTT. Its protein product is CASSLTSGGTEAFF.

A single count supports this clone. V and J are TRBV5-1 and TRBJ1-1; 10 nucleotides match TRBD1. The CDR3 spans 15 residues. Trimming removed 2 bases from V and 3 bases from J; junction bases left unmatched: 4. Germline V CDR1 and CDR2: SGHRS, YFSETQ. CDR3 bases: TGCGCCAGCAGCTTTACCGGGACAGGGGACACTGAAGCTTTCTTT. Translating gives CASSFTGTGDTEAFF.

The chain employs TRBV11-2 and TRBJ1-5; 10 bases match TRBD1. The germline V gene has CDR1 SGHAT and CDR2 FQNNGV. The CDR3 is made up of 15 amino acids. The V gene end was trimmed by 4 bases and the J gene end by 3 bases; junction bases not matched to a gene: 3. CDR3 DNA: TGTGCCAGCAGCTACGGGACAGGGGTCAATCAGCCCCAGCATTTT. It specifies CASSYGTGVNQPQHF. Full variable domain (missing parts from reference TRBV11-2 and TRBJ1-5): EAGVAQSPRYKIIEKRQSVAFWCNPISGHATLYWYQQILGQGPKLLIQFQNNGVVDDSQLPKDRFSAERLKGVDSTLKIQPAKLEDSAVYLCASSYGTGVNQPQHFGDGTRLSIL.

The rearrangement links TRBV19 to TRBJ2-1, with 7 bases aligning to TRBD2. V shed 1 base, J shed 12 bases, and the junction held 3 bases outside the gene matches. This CDR3 spans 12 amino acids. Germline CDR1 reads LNHDA; CDR2 reads SQIVND (reference sequence). This CDR3 is CASSIGGGGQFF. The CDR3 region has the DNA TGTGCCAGTAGTATAGGGGGGGGTGGGCAGTTCTTC.

This clone was recorded only once. The chain joins TRBV29-1 to TRBJ1-1; weak D call: TRBD1 (6 bases). V was cut by 5 bases and J by 2 bases, with 24 bases left in between. Germline assignment: CDR1 SQVTM and CDR2 ANQGSEA. The CDR3 is 17 residues long. The CDR3, as DNA: TGCAGCGTTTTGGGGGCCGGGGACCGGGGGGCTAACACTGAAGCTTTCTTT. Its protein is CSVLGAGDRGANTEAFF.

CDR3 sequence reads: CASSNGNEQFF. CDR3 DNA sequence: TGTGCCAGCAGCAACGGTAATGAGCAGTTCTTC. The chain has TRBV6-5 and TRBJ2-1, with no clear D. The CDR3 is 11 residues long. Germline lookup yields CDR1 MNHEY and CDR2 SVGAGI. V was clipped by 6 bases and J by 7 bases, with 7 bases between them.

The gene calls are TRBV11-2 and TRBJ2-7; D is undetermined. The length of the CDR3 is 12 residues. The germline CDR1 and CDR2 sequences are SGHAT and FQNNGV. The V end was cut by 2 bases, the J end by 7 bases, with 9 bases between. For the CDR3, the DNA is TGTGCCAGCAGCTTAAGGTCGCGGGAGCAGTACTTC. Protein: CASSLRSREQYF.

The rearrangement joins TRBV6-5 to TRBJ1-4, with TRBD1 as a possible D gene (6 bases). The CDR3 is 15 amino acids. CDR1 is MNHEY, CDR2 SVGAGI, per germline. V lost 5 bases and J lost 3, with 13 bases in between. In DNA form, the CDR3 reads TGTGCCAGCAGTGGATCAGGGGTAGCTAATGAAAAACTGTTTTTT. It translates to CASSGSGVANEKLFF.

This chain joins TRBV2 and TRBJ2-5; TRBD2 matches at 7 bases. The CDR3 spans 13 residues. Germline trimming cut 7 bases from V and 2 bases from J; bases unmatched to any gene: 4. Germline V CDR1 and CDR2: SNHLY, FYNNEI. The CDR3 DNA reads as TGTGCCAGCACCTGGACTAGACAAGAGACCCAGTACTTC. It yields the protein CASTWTRQETQYF.

This clone was detected once. The chain combines TRBV14 with TRBJ2-5, with TRBD2 identical over 10 bases. V gave up 6 bases and J gave up 4 bases; unmatched junction bases: 2. This CDR3 region has 13 residues. Germline values: CDR1 SGHDN, CDR2 FVKESK. Here the CDR3 DNA reads TGTGCCAGCAGAGCGGGGGGGCGAGAGACCCAGTACTTC. Translated, it gives CASRAGGRETQYF.

The CDR3 DNA reads as TGTGCCAGCAGGCGTTCCTACGAGCAGTACTTC. It specifies CASRRSYEQYF. The gene calls are TRBV2 and TRBJ2-7; D unresolved. Per germline, CDR1 SNHLY and CDR2 FYNNEI. V was clipped by 6 bases and J by 1 base, with 4 bases between them. The CDR3 length is 11 residues.

J is TRBJ2-2 and V is TRBV29-1; 13 bases match TRBD2. The V gene's germline CDR1 is SQVTM and CDR2 ANQGSEA. This CDR3 is built from 15 residues. V lost 5 bases, J lost 5 bases, and 5 bases stayed unmatched. CDR3 amino acids: CSVTTSGRTTGELFF. The CDR3 DNA sequence: TGCAGCGTTACGACTAGCGGGAGGACAACCGGGGAGCTGTTTTTT.

The chain links TRBV28 to TRBJ1-5; unclear D gene. CDR1 and CDR2 (germline): MDHEN, SYDVKM. The ends were cut back, 6 bases at V and 0 bases at J, with 12 bases in the middle. This CDR3 contains 15 residues. The CDR3 DNA reads TGTGCCAGCAGCCCCTCTGGAGGTAGCAATCAGCCCCAGCATTTT. Its protein is CASSPSGGSNQPQHF.

The V and J genes are TRBV2 and TRBJ2-5; D unclear. V lost 7 bases to trimming and J lost 2 bases, with 17 bases between them. Germline CDR1 reads SNHLY; CDR2 reads FYNNEI. This CDR3 is built from 15 residues. CDR3 loop: CASTEVGARQETQYF. The CDR3 DNA sequence: TGTGCCAGCACCGAAGTCGGAGCGCGTCAAGAGACCCAGTACTTC.

This clone was found once. The chain recombines TRBV6-5 with TRBJ2-7, with a possible D match to TRBD1 (6 bases). CDR3 length: 16 residues. V shed 0 bases and J shed 2 bases, with 14 bases lying between them. Germline V gene data show CDR1 as MNHEY and CDR2 as SVGAGI. CDR3 bases: TGTGCCAGCAGTTACTCTCGGCAGGGGTCTCCCTACGAGCAGTACTTC. This gives the protein CASSYSRQGSPYEQYF.

The V call is TRBV19, the J call TRBJ2-5; D might be TRBD1 (5 bases). This CDR3 region has 13 residues. The V gene's germline CDR1 is LNHDA and CDR2 SQIVND (reference sequence). V lost 6 bases to trimming and J lost 2 bases, with 10 bases between them. CDR3 protein: CASRRQPQETQYF. The CDR3 DNA sequence: TGTGCCAGTAGACGACAGCCGCAAGAGACCCAGTACTTC.

The genes are TRBV13 and TRBJ2-7, with a tentative D call TRBD2 (5 bases). The CDR3 has 13 residues. CDR1 and CDR2 (germline): PRHDT, FYEKMQ (reference sequence). The V gene lost 0 bases and the J gene lost 7 bases, with 10 bases spanning the gap. The CDR3 reads CASSLGRGWEQYF. The CDR3 nucleotides are TGTGCCAGCAGCTTAGGCCGGGGATGGGAGCAGTACTTC.

The chain links TRBV19 to TRBJ1-6; a possible D gene is TRBD1 (5 bases). Germline CDR1 reads LNHDA; CDR2 reads SQIVND (reference sequence). The CDR3 has 14 residues. The V and J ends lost 6 bases and 9 bases respectively, with 15 bases between them. In nucleotides, the CDR3 is TGTGCCAGTAGACGGGGGAGTCACGGTTCACCCCTCCACTTT. Its protein is CASRRGSHGSPLHF.

This sequence joins TRBV13 and TRBJ2-1, with 8 bases lining up with TRBD2. Germline V gene sequence: CDR1 PRHDT, CDR2 FYEKMQ (reference sequence). With 4 bases clipped from V and 4 bases from J, the junction kept 15 bases outside the gene matches. CDR3 length equals 18 residues. CDR3 in amino acids: CASSSPASGSPKYNEQFF. For the CDR3, the DNA is TGTGCCAGCAGCTCCCCGGCTAGCGGGTCACCCAAATACAATGAGCAGTTCTTC.

Notes on this clone: A much larger clonotype is one base distant, so this may be a read error. The same CDR3 is also encoded by other DNA sequences in this sample. The genes are TRBV9 and TRBJ2-6; D perhaps matches TRBD2 (6 bases). Germline V lookup: CDR1 SGDLS, CDR2 YYNGEE. The CDR3 totals 19 residues. V dropped 4 bases and J dropped 0 bases, with 20 bases sitting between them. Here the CDR3 reads CASSPGLAERPSGANVLTF. The CDR3 bases are TGTGCCAGCAGCCCAGGATTAGCGGAGAGACCCTCTGGGGCCAACGTCCTGACTTTC.